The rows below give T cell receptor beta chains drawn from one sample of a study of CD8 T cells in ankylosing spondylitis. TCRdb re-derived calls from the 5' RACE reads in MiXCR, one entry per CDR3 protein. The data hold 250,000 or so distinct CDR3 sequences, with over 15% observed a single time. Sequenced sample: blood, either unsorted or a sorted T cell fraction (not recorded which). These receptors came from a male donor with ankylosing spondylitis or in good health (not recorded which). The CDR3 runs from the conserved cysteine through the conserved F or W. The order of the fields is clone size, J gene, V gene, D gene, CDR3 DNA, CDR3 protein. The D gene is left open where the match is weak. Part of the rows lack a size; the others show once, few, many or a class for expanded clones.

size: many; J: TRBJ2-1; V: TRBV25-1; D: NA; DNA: TGTGCCAATACCACACTAGGAGATGAGCAGTTCTTC; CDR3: CANTTLGDEQFF
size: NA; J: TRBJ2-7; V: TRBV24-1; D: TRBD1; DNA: TGTGCCACCAGTGATCCCCGAACAGAGACAGGGCGGGACGAGCAGTACTTC; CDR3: CATSDPRTETGRDEQYF
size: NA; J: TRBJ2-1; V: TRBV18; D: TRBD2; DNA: TGTGCCAGCTCCCGCGCAGCTAGCGGGAGGGCCAATGAGCTGTTCTTC; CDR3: CASSRAASGRANELFF
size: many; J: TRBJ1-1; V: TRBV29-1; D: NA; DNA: TGCAGCGTTGAAGGAGGGGACACTGAAGCTTTCTTT; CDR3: CSVEGGDTEAFF
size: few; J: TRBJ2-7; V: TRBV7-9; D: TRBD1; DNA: TGTGCCAGCAGCTCGAAGGGGACAGGGACTTACGAGCAGTACTTC; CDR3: CASSSKGTGTYEQYF
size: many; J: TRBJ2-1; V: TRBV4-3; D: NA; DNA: TGCGCCAGCAGCGGGGAGCGGCAGGGGAATGAGCAGTTCTTC; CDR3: CASSGERQGNEQFF
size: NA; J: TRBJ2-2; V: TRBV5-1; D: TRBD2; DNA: TGCGCCAGCAGCTTGGGGAGCGGGAGCACCGGGGAGCTGTTTTTT; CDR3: CASSLGSGSTGELFF
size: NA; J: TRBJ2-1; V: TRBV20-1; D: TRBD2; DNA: TGCAGTGCTACAAGGCGGGAGGTTTACAATGAGCAGTTCTTC; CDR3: CSATRREVYNEQFF
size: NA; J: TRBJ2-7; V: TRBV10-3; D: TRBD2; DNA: TGTGCCATCAGTGAGTCTAGGACTAGATACGAGCAGTACTTC; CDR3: CAISESRTRYEQYF
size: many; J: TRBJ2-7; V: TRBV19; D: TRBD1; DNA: TGTGCCAGTCGGATGGGACAGGGGTCCTACGAGCAGTACTTC; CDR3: CASRMGQGSYEQYF
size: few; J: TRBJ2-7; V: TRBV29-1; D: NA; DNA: TGCAGCGTTACAGGAAGTACCTACGAGCAGTACTTC; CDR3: CSVTGSTYEQYF
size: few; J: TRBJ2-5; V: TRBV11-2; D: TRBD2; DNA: TGTGCCAGCAGCTCGACGACCGGGACTAGCGGGCAAGAGACCCAGTACTTC; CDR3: CASSSTTGTSGQETQYF
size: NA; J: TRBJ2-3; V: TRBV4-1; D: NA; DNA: TGCGCCAGCAGCCAAACCAGGGTATGGTCGAGCACAGATACGCAGTATTTT; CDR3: CASSQTRVWSSTDTQYF
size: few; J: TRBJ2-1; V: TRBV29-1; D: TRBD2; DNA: TGCAGCGCCTGGGGGTGGCGGGAGATCTACAATGAGCAGTTCTTC; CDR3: CSAWGWREIYNEQFF
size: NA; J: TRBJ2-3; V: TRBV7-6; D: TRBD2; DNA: TGTGCCAGCAGCTTAGTGGCGGGAGGCCGGGGAGATACGCAGTATTTT; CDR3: CASSLVAGGRGDTQYF
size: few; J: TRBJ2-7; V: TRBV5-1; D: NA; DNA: TGCGCCAGCAGCTTGCTCGGGTCCGCTTCCTCCTACGAGCAGTACTTC; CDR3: CASSLLGSASSYEQYF
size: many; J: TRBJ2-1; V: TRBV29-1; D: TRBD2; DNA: TGCAGCGTTTCGGGGGGAGGTGAGCAGTTCTTC; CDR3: CSVSGGGEQFF
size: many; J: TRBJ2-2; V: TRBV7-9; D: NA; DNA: TGTGCCAGCAGCTTAGCGGGAGGCGGGACCACCGGGGAGCTGTTTTTT; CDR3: CASSLAGGGTTGELFF
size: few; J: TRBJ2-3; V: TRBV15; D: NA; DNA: TGTGCCACCAGCAGAGGGGCGGGGTTCACAGATACGCAGTATTTT; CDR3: CATSRGAGFTDTQYF
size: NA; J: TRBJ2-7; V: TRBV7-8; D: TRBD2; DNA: TGTGCCAGCAGCTTAGGTCTCGGCGGGAGTTACGAGCAGTACTTC; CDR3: CASSLGLGGSYEQYF
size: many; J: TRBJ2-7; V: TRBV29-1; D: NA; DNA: TGCAGCGTTGAACCGCAGGTGGGAGGCGAGCAGTACTTC; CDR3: CSVEPQVGGEQYF
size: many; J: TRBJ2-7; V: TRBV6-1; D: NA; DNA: TGTGCCAGCAGGAAAACAGGTATCTCCTACGAGCAGTACTTC; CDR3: CASRKTGISYEQYF
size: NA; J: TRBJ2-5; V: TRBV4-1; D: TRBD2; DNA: TGCGCCAGCAGCCCTGATCGGGGGGAAGAGACCCAGTACTTC; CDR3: CASSPDRGEETQYF
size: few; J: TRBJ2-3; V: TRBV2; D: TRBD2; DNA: TGTGCCAGCAGTGAAATTCCTAGCGGGATTGGAACAGATACGCAGTATTTT; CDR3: CASSEIPSGIGTDTQYF
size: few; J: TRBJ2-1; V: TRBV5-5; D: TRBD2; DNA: TGTGCCAGCAGCCCCGTAGCGGGTGTTTCCTACAATGAGCAGTTCTTC; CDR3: CASSPVAGVSYNEQFF
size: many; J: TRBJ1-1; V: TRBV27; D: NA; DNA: TGTGCCAGCAGTTTATACTATTTCGGGGGTGATACTGAAGCTTTCTTT; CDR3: CASSLYYFGGDTEAFF
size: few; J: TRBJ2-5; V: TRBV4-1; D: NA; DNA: TGCGCCAGCAGCCAAGTTGTTGGGGGCGAAGAGACCCAGTACTTC; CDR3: CASSQVVGGEETQYF
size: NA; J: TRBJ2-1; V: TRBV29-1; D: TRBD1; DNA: TGCAGCGTTGAAGGTGGCAGGGGGCACAATGAGCAGTTCTTC; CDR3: CSVEGGRGHNEQFF
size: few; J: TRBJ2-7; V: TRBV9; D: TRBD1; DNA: TGTGCCAGCAGCGTAGGAGGGACAGGGATCTACGAGCAGTACTTC; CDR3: CASSVGGTGIYEQYF
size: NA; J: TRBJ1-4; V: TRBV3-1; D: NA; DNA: TGTGCCTGCAGCCAAGAACACAGACCGAATGAAAAACTGTTTTTT; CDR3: CACSQEHRPNEKLFF
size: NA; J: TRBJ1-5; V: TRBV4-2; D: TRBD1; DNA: TGTGCCAGCAGCCAAGAACAGTGGACAGGATCTGGGCCCCAGCATTTT; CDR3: CASSQEQWTGSGPQHF
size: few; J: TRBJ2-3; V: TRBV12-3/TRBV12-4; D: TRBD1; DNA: TGTGCCAGCAGCCTGGGACAGGGGCTTGCGACAGATACGCAGTATTTT; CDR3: CASSLGQGLATDTQYF
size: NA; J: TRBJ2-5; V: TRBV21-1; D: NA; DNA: TGTGCCAGCAGCCCCCACCGGGACAGGGGTTACCAAGAGACCCAGTACTTC; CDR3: CASSPHRDRGYQETQYF
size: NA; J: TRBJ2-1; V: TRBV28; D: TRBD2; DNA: TGTGCCAGCAGTTTAATCGGCGGGGGGGACAATGAGCAGTTCTTC; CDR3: CASSLIGGGDNEQFF
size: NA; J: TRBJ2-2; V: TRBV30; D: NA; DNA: TGTGCCTGGGGGACTTTTACCGGGGAGCTGTTTTTT; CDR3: CAWGTFTGELFF
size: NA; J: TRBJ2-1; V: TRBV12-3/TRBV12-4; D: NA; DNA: TGTGCCAGCAGCACCCCCCAAGGGGTAGCGGCTACCTACAATGAGCAGTTCTTC; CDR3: CASSTPQGVAATYNEQFF
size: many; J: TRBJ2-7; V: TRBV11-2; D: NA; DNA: TGTGCCAGCAGCTTAGGGGTCGCAGTCGAGCAGTACTTC; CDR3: CASSLGVAVEQYF